Below, one T cell receptor beta chain is given with its context. Its antigen is still unknown. No infections or other immune events were documented during collection. This entry belongs to a study of identifying expanded T cells in peripheral blood. The data were produced by immunoSEQ multiplex PCR, yet TCRdb's version contains in-frame clones alone and is incomplete. This table holds 130,000 or so clones, more than 75% found once. General study points: Clone count variance between approximately 2-week samples rose with total template count.

Between the trimmed V and J ends, which lost 0 bases and 6 bases, there was a span of 12 bases. The CDR3 totals 15 residues. Germline CDR1 reads SGHTA; CDR2 reads FQGNSA. The receptor's source is a person aged 18-70 years in good health. This chain links TRBV7-2 with TRBJ2-1; the D is unclear. The sequencing sample was made of blood. The CDR3 DNA reads TGTGCCAGCAGCTTAGCAGGAGCCCGTCCCAATGAGCAGTTCTTC. Its protein is CASSLAGARPNEQFF.